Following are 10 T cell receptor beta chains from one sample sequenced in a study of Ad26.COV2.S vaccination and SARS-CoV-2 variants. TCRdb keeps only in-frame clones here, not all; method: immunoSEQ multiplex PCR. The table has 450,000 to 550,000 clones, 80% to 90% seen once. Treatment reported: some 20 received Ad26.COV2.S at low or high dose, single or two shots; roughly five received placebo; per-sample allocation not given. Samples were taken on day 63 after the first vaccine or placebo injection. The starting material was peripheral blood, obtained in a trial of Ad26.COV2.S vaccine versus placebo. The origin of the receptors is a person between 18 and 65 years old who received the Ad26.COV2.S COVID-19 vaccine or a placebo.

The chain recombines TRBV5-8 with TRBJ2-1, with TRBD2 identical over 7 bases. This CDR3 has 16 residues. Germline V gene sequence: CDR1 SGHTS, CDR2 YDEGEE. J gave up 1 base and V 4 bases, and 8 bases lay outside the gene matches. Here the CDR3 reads CASSLFAGASYNEQFF. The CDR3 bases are TGTGCCAGCAGCCTATTCGCGGGAGCTTCCTACAATGAGCAGTTCTTC.

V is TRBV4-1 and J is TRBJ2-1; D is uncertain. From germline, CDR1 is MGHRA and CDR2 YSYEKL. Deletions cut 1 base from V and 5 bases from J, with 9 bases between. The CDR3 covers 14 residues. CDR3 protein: CASSQGLTDNEQFF. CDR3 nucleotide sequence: TGCGCCAGCAGCCAAGGTTTGACTGACAATGAGCAGTTCTTC.

In DNA, the CDR3 is TGTGCCAGCAGTTACTCGCCTCTAGTCACCGGGGAGCTGTTTTTT. This codes for CASSYSPLVTGELFF. The rearrangement joins TRBV6-5 to TRBJ2-2; D unresolved. V shed 0 bases and J shed 4 bases, with 9 bases lying between them. Per the germline V gene, CDR1 is MNHEY and CDR2 is SVGAGI. The CDR3 totals 15 residues.

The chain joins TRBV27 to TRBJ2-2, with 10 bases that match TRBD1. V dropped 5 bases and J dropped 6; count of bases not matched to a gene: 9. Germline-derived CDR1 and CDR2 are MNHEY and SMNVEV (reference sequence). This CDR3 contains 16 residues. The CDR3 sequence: CASSAQDRGYAGELFF. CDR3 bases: TGTGCCAGCAGTGCTCAGGACAGGGGGTACGCCGGGGAGCTGTTTTTT.

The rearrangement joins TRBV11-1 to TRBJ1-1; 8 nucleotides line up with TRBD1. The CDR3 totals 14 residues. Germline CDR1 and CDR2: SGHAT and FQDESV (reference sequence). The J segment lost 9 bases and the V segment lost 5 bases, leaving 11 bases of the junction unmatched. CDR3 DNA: TGTGCCAGCAGCCCTGGACAGGGCCTTTCTAAAGCTTTCTTT. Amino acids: CASSPGQGLSKAFF.

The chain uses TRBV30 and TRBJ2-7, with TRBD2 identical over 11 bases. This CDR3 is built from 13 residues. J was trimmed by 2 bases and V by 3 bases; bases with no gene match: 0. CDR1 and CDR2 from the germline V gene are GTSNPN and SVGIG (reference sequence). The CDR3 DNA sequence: TGTGCCTGGAGGACTAGCGGGACCTACGAGCAGTACTTC. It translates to CAWRTSGTYEQYF.

CDR3 residues: CASSPGLAGAETQYF. CDR3 DNA sequence: TGTGCCAGCAGCCCGGGACTAGCGGGAGCAGAGACCCAGTACTTC. The chain recombines TRBV2 with TRBJ2-5; 14 bases line up with TRBD2. The junction had 4 bases not matched to a gene; V was cut back by 6 bases and J by 4 bases. The CDR3 runs to 15 residues. CDR1 is SNHLY and CDR2 is FYNNEI in the germline V gene.

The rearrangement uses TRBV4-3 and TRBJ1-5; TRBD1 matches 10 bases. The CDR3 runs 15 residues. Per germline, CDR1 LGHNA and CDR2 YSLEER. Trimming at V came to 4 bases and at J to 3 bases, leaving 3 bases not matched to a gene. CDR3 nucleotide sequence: TGCGCCAGCAGCCGGGGGACAGGGGACAATCAGCCCCAGCATTTT. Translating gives CASSRGTGDNQPQHF.

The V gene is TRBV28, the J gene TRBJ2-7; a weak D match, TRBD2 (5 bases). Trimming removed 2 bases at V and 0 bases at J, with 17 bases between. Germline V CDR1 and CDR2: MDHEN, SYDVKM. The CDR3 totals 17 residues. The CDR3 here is CASSLEFGEKDSYEQYF. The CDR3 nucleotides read TGTGCCAGCAGTTTAGAATTCGGGGAAAAAGACTCCTACGAGCAGTACTTC.

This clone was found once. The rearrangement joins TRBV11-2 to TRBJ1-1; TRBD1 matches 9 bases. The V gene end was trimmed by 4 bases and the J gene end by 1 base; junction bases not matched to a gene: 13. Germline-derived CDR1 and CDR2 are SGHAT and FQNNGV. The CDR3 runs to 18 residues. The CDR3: CASSSFALRDRENTEAFF. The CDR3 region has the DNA TGTGCCAGCAGCTCCTTTGCGCTTCGGGACAGGGAGAACACTGAAGCTTTCTTT.